Each of the 20 T cell receptor beta chains below was sequenced from the same sample in a study of blood T cell repertoires in COVID-19. Sequencing used immunoSEQ multiplex PCR; TCRdb keeps in-frame clones, though not all of them. The table lists fewer than 45,000 clones, 80% to 90% of them singletons. The sequencing input was peripheral blood. The origin of the receptors is a woman aged 40 to 55 with acute or convalescent COVID-19.

The J gene is TRBJ2-7, the V gene TRBV7-6; TRBD1 matches at 7 bases. The ends lost 5 bases at V and 4 bases at J; junction bases unmatched: 5. This CDR3 contains 13 residues. Germline V gives CDR1 SGHVS, CDR2 FNYEAQ. Here the CDR3 reads CASSPRDRYEQYF. The CDR3 coding sequence is TGTGCCAGCAGCCCGAGGGACAGATACGAGCAGTACTTC.

The chain couples TRBV5-5 to TRBJ2-5; TRBD1 matches at 9 bases. With 0 bases clipped from V and 5 bases from J, the junction kept 8 bases outside the gene matches. The CDR3 totals 16 residues. CDR1 and CDR2 (germline): SGHKS, YYEKEE (reference sequence). CDR3 residues: CASSLAAQGAVETQYF. The CDR3 nucleotides read TGTGCCAGCAGCTTGGCCGCACAGGGGGCGGTCGAGACCCAGTACTTC.

In its sample, this clone was seen once. The chain employs TRBV2 and TRBJ1-5; the D gene is possibly TRBD1 (5 bases). CDR1 is SNHLY, CDR2 FYNNEI, per germline. Trimming removed 9 bases at V and 3 bases at J, with 12 bases between. The CDR3 extends over 13 amino acids. This chain's CDR3 is CASEAGYNQPQHF. CDR3 DNA sequence: TGTGCCAGTGAGGCAGGGTACAATCAGCCCCAGCATTTT.

In this sample, this clone turned up a few times. This sequence joins TRBV28 and TRBJ1-1, with D possibly TRBD1 on 5 matching bases. V was pared by 2 bases and J by 6 bases, with 13 bases between. The CDR3 covers 14 residues. Germline CDR1 reads MDHEN; CDR2 reads SYDVKM. The CDR3 loop reads CASSLVQGRPEAFF. The CDR3 DNA follows: TGTGCCAGCAGTTTAGTTCAGGGCCGTCCTGAAGCTTTCTTT.

The chain employs TRBV7-9 and TRBJ2-7; 7 bases align to TRBD1. This CDR3 has 17 amino acids. Per germline, CDR1 SEHNR and CDR2 FQNEAQ (reference sequence). V was pared by 5 bases and J by 2 bases, with 15 bases of the junction left unmatched. The CDR3 sequence is CASSPRGLGTDTYEQYF. CDR3 bases: TGTGCCAGCAGCCCGAGAGGTCTCGGGACAGACACCTACGAGCAGTACTTC. Based on the CDR3 plus reference TRBV7-9 and TRBJ2-7, the full variable domain is DTGVSQNPRHKITKRGQNVTFRCDPISEHNRLYWYRQTLGQGPEFLTYFQNEAQLEKSRLLSDRFSAERPKGSFSTLEIQRTEQGDSAMYLCASSPRGLGTDTYEQYFGPGTRLTVT.

The chain is built from TRBV9 and TRBJ1-5; no clear D. This CDR3 region has 15 residues. Trimming cost V 0 bases and J 1 base, with 8 bases left between them. Germline assignment: CDR1 SGDLS and CDR2 YYNGEE. The CDR3 bases are TGTGCCAGCAGCGTAGAGGAGTCCAGCAATCAGCCCCAGCATTTT. This translates into CASSVEESSNQPQHF. The full variable domain, its missing parts supplied by reference TRBV9 and TRBJ1-5, is DSGVTQTPKHLITATGQRVTLRCSPRSGDLSVYWYQQSLDQGLQFLIQYYNGEERAKGNILERFSAQQFPDLHSELNLSSLELGDSALYFCASSVEESSNQPQHFGDGTRLSIL.

The V gene is TRBV7-8, the J gene TRBJ2-7; D might be TRBD2 (6 bases). V gave up 0 bases and J gave up 3 bases, with 6 bases separating them. Germline assignment: CDR1 SGHVS and CDR2 FQNEAQ. The CDR3 consists of 13 residues. CDR3 region: CASSLAEGYEQYF. The CDR3 DNA is TGTGCCAGCAGCTTAGCGGAGGGCTACGAGCAGTACTTC.

The rearrangement links TRBV5-1 to TRBJ1-6; the D is unclear. The CDR3 sequence is 15 residues long. The V end was cut by 3 bases, the J end by 7 bases, with 14 bases between. Germline values: CDR1 SGHRS, CDR2 YFSETQ. The CDR3 reads CASSYNPELNSPLHF. CDR3 coding DNA: TGCGCCAGCAGCTATAATCCCGAACTCAATTCACCCCTCCACTTT.

The chain employs TRBV6-5 and TRBJ2-7; 9 nucleotides match TRBD1. CDR1 and CDR2 from the germline V gene are MNHEY and SVGAGI. The CDR3 length is 14 residues. V shed 6 bases, J shed 10 bases, and the junction held 13 bases outside the gene matches. The CDR3 DNA is TGTGCCAGCAGCCCCCAAGGGACAGGGAGTAGACAGTACTTC. Its protein product is CASSPQGTGSRQYF.

The chain employs TRBV7-9 and TRBJ1-1; D remains ambiguous. The V end was cut by 5 bases, the J end by 5 bases, with 18 bases between. Germline CDR1 reads SEHNR; CDR2 reads FQNEAQ (reference sequence). The CDR3 covers 15 residues. The chain's CDR3 is CASSPSGMVRTEAFF. The CDR3 region has the DNA TGTGCCAGCAGCCCCTCCGGGATGGTTAGGACTGAAGCTTTCTTT.

The chain links TRBV5-5 to TRBJ1-2, with D possibly matching TRBD1 (5 bases). CDR1 SGHKS and CDR2 YYEKEE come from the germline V gene (reference sequence). This CDR3 contains 15 residues. V gave up 0 bases and J gave up 3 bases, with 12 bases separating them. The chain's CDR3 is CASSLANRGDYGYTF. CDR3 coding DNA: TGTGCCAGCAGCTTGGCCAACCGGGGGGACTATGGCTACACCTTC.

The chain recombines TRBV14 with TRBJ1-2; unclear D gene. The V end was cut by 0 bases, the J end by 5 bases, with 7 bases between. CDR1 SGHDN and CDR2 FVKESK come from the germline V gene. This CDR3 has 13 amino acids. CDR3 region: CASSQDLFYGYTF. As DNA, the CDR3 is TGTGCCAGCAGCCAAGATTTATTTTATGGCTACACCTTC.

The genes are TRBV18 and TRBJ1-5; tentatively, D is TRBD1 (5 bases). Trimming took off 1 base at V and 6 bases at J, with 25 bases between the two ends. This CDR3 region has 19 residues. Looked up from germline, CDR1 is KGHSH and CDR2 is LQKENI. CDR3 protein: CASSPLTVSFIQGSQPQHF. The CDR3 nucleotides read TGTGCCAGCTCACCACTTACCGTCTCCTTTATCCAGGGTAGTCAGCCCCAGCATTTT. Filled out from reference TRBV18 and TRBJ1-5, the complete variable domain reads NAGVMQNPRHLVRRRGQEARLRCSPMKGHSHVYWYRQLPEEGLKFMVYLQKENIIDESGMPKERFSAEFPKEGPSILRIQQVVRGDSAAYFCASSPLTVSFIQGSQPQHFGDGTRLSIL.

This chain uses TRBV5-4 with TRBJ1-6; D uncertain. The germline V gene has CDR1 SGHNT and CDR2 YYREEE (reference sequence). V was cut by 1 base and J by 5 bases, with 7 bases left in between. The CDR3 is made up of 14 amino acids. DNA for the CDR3: TGTGCCAGCAGCTTGAACAGAAATAATTCACCCCTCCACTTT. This translates into CASSLNRNNSPLHF.

The rearrangement joins TRBV25-1 to TRBJ1-2; D possibly corresponds to TRBD1 (5 bases). CDR1 is MGHDK, CDR2 SYGVNS, per germline. The V gene lost 4 bases and the J gene lost 7 bases, with 13 bases spanning the gap. The CDR3 consists of 13 residues. The CDR3 DNA follows: TGTGCCAGCAGTGGCCAGGGAATTTCTGGCTACACCTTC. It specifies CASSGQGISGYTF.

CDR3 protein: CASSPRAGGEETQYF. Written as DNA, the CDR3 is TGTGCCAGCAGCCCTAGAGCAGGGGGCGAAGAGACCCAGTACTTC. The chain links TRBV5-4 to TRBJ2-5; 8 bases line up with TRBD1. This CDR3 has 15 amino acids. Germline CDR1 SGHNT, CDR2 YYREEE (reference sequence). With V trimmed by 4 bases and J by 3 bases, 8 bases remained unmatched. The full variable domain, its missing parts supplied by reference TRBV5-4 and TRBJ2-5, is ETGVTQSPTHLIKTRGQQVTLRCSSQSGHNTVSWYQQALGQGPQFIFQYYREEENGRGNFPPRFSGLQFPNYSSELNVNALELDDSALYLCASSPRAGGEETQYFGPGTRLLVL.

The rearrangement joins TRBV7-7 to TRBJ2-7; the D gene is possibly TRBD2 (7 bases). Trimming removed 7 bases from V and 3 bases from J, with 25 bases in between. Germline assignment: CDR1 SSHAT and CDR2 FNYEAQ (reference sequence). This CDR3 is 17 amino acids long. The CDR3 loop is CASTRPRGPLNLYEQYF. For the CDR3, the DNA is TGTGCCAGCACCCGACCGCGGGGGCCCCTAAACCTCTACGAGCAGTACTTC. Drawing the rest from reference TRBV7-7 and TRBJ2-7, the complete variable domain is GAGVSQSPRYKVTKRGQDVTLRCDPISSHATLYWYQQALGQGPEFLTYFNYEAQPDKSGLPSDRFSAERPEGSISTLTIQRTEQRDSAMYRCASTRPRGPLNLYEQYFGPGTRLTVT.

The genes are TRBV27 and TRBJ2-7; TRBD1 matches at 7 bases. V lost 2 bases to trimming and J lost 2 bases; unmatched junction nucleotides: 3. The CDR3 loop spans 14 amino acids. From germline, CDR1 is MNHEY and CDR2 SMNVEV (reference sequence). The CDR3 reads CASSLTQGAYEQYF. The CDR3 bases are TGTGCCAGCAGTTTAACCCAGGGGGCCTACGAGCAGTACTTC.

The chain recombines TRBV5-1 with TRBJ1-2, with D unresolved. Germline V gene lookup returns CDR1 SGHRS and CDR2 YFSETQ. This CDR3 spans 13 amino acids. The germline V and J ends were trimmed by 4 bases and 8 bases, with 15 bases remaining between them. Here the CDR3 reads CASSPMSSGGYTF. The DNA of the CDR3 is TGCGCCAGCAGCCCGATGTCCTCGGGGGGCTACACCTTC.

J is TRBJ2-3 and V is TRBV6-5, with 9 bases identical to TRBD2. CDR1 and CDR2 from the germline V gene are MNHEY and SVGAGI. This CDR3 has 14 amino acids. Unmatched junction bases numbered 3, after V lost 6 bases and J lost 2 bases. CDR3 bases: TGTGCCAGCAGGTTAGCGGGAGACACAGATACGCAGTATTTT. It specifies CASRLAGDTDTQYF.